What follows describes a single T cell receptor beta chain. The CDR3 runs 15 residues. The ends were cut back, 3 bases at V and 8 bases at J, with 17 bases in the middle. The germline V gene has CDR1 MGHRA and CDR2 YSYEKL. A 5'RACE reaction primed in the constant segment made cDNA libraries of TCR alpha and TCR beta, and these carried sample barcodes and UMIs. TCRdb fed the 5' RACE reads into MiXCR, producing one record per CDR3 protein. The repertoire includes about 440,000 distinct CDR3 sequences, 20% of them detected once, and approximately 8.4% sits in the top ten. The data originate from a study of T-cell memory formation after mild COVID-19.

The rearrangement uses TRBV4-1 and TRBJ2-1; D not resolved. The source of this sequence is an adult woman who had mild COVID-19 (a few samples of this study predate the infection). Cell type and time point are not known. The source material was PBMCs or a T cell subset sorted from them (not recorded which). As DNA, the CDR3 is TGCGCCAGCAGCCACCCTACCACGCCTAGAGATGAGCAGTTCTTC. This encodes CASSHPTTPRDEQFF.